The 15 T cell receptor beta chains reported below all come from one sample, sequenced in a study of T cell responses to AZD1222 COVID-19 vaccine. Repertoires were generated with immunoSEQ multiplex PCR, while TCRdb's copy carries only in-frame clones and drops some. The profile shows about 170,000 clones, 90% of them singletons. Sample: peripheral blood, taken on day 0 of AZD1222 vaccination. These receptors all stem from an adult in good health.

J is TRBJ2-2 and V is TRBV7-2; 7 positions match TRBD1. The junction had 2 bases not matched to a gene; V was cut back by 5 bases and J by 5 bases. The germline V gene encodes CDR1 SGHTA and CDR2 FQGNSA. This CDR3 region has 13 residues. The CDR3 DNA is TGTGCCAGCAGCCCCAGGGGGACCGGGGAGCTGTTTTTT. Protein: CASSPRGTGELFF. Full variable domain (rest looked up from reference TRBV7-2 and TRBJ2-2): GAGVSQSPSNKVTEKGKDVELRCDPISGHTALYWYRQSLGQGLEFLIYFQGNSAPDKSGLPSDRFSAERTGGSVSTLTIQRTQQEDSAVYLCASSPRGTGELFFGEGSRLTVL.

The chain has TRBV5-1 and TRBJ1-1; no clear D gene. The CDR3 consists of 14 residues. The V gene's germline CDR1 is SGHRS and CDR2 YFSETQ. The V and J ends lost 3 bases and 1 base respectively, with 10 bases between them. The CDR3 nucleotides read TGCGCCAGCAGCTCTCTGGCGGGGAACACTGAAGCTTTCTTT. This translates into CASSSLAGNTEAFF.

The rearrangement joins TRBV3-1 (or the pseudogene TRBV3-2) to TRBJ2-1; 7 bases are a match to TRBD1. With 2 bases clipped from V and 8 bases from J, the junction kept 12 bases outside the gene matches. CDR1 is LGHDT, CDR2 YNNKEL, per germline (reference sequence). CDR3 length: 16 amino acids. CDR3 bases: TGTGCCAGCAGCCAAAGGATGGGACAGAAAAACTATGAGCAGTTCTTC. Amino acids: CASSQRMGQKNYEQFF.

The chain carries TRBV7-4 and TRBJ2-7; D is uncertain. Trimming removed 5 bases from V and 0 bases from J, with 17 bases in between. The CDR3 is 16 residues long. CDR1 is SGHVT, CDR2 SQSDAQ, per germline. CDR3 loop: CASSHVEASSSYEQYF. DNA of the CDR3: TGTGCCAGCAGCCACGTCGAGGCCTCGAGCTCCTACGAGCAGTACTTC.

The chain joins TRBV6-5 to TRBJ1-2, with 12 bases aligning to TRBD1. Germline loops: CDR1 MNHEY, CDR2 SVGAGI. This CDR3 is 16 amino acids long. V lost 4 bases to trimming and J lost 6 bases; unmatched junction nucleotides: 9. CDR3: CASSSGTGGEENGYTF. CDR3 bases: TGTGCCAGCAGTTCCGGGACAGGGGGCGAGGAAAATGGCTACACCTTC.

This clone appeared a single time. The rearrangement joins TRBV6-1 to TRBJ2-7, with D possibly called TRBD1 or TRBD2 (5 bases each). The CDR3 has 14 amino acids. From germline, CDR1 is MNHNS and CDR2 SASEGT. The ends were cut back, 5 bases at V and 6 bases at J, with 17 bases in the middle. The CDR3 sequence: CASSQLAGRGEQYF. CDR3 nucleotides: TGTGCCAGCAGTCAACTGGCAGGGAGAGGCGAGCAGTACTTC.

Turning to this clone: A read error may account for a junction end that differs from germline. The CDR3: CASREDRGWNQPQHF. The CDR3 nucleotides are TGTGCCAGCAGGGAAGACAGGGGTTGGAATCAGCCCCAGCATTTT. The chain has TRBV2 and TRBJ1-5; TRBD1 matches 8 bases. Germline CDR1 and CDR2: SNHLY and FYNNEI. The CDR3 sequence is 15 residues long.

Worth noting for this clone: Relative to the germline gene, one junction end is altered; a read error may explain this. The CDR3 bases are TGTGCCAGCAGTTCCCGGGCTGGGAACACCATATATTTT. This sequence encodes CASSSRAGNTIYF. The J gene is TRBJ1-3, the V gene TRBV6-6; D is undetermined. Germline V gene data show CDR1 as MNHNY and CDR2 as SVGAGI (reference sequence). CDR3 length: 13 amino acids.

The CDR3 nucleotides are TGTGCCACCAGTGATCCCAGTGCTAGGGGGAGGCATGAGCAGTTCTTC. Its translation is CATSDPSARGRHEQFF. The chain uses TRBV24-1 and TRBJ2-1; TRBD1 or TRBD2 may be the D gene (6 bases each). CDR1 is KGHDR and CDR2 is SFDVKD in the germline V gene. The germline V and J ends were trimmed by 3 bases and 8 bases, with 19 bases remaining between them. This CDR3 spans 16 amino acids.

The gene calls are TRBV25-1 and TRBJ1-4; D uncertain. Trimming removed 2 bases from V and 7 bases from J, with 14 bases in between. Germline V gene lookup returns CDR1 MGHDK and CDR2 SYGVNS. The CDR3 totals 15 residues. The CDR3 region has the DNA TGTGCCAGCAGTGAAGCGGGTGCGGGAGGTGAAAAACTGTTTTTT. Its protein product is CASSEAGAGGEKLFF.

This chain uses TRBV23-1 with TRBJ2-1; TRBD2 is a possible D gene (6 bases). Being an ORF, TRBV23-1 has a function that is uncertain. CDR3 length: 15 amino acids. Trimming stripped 6 bases from V and 10 bases from J, with 22 bases between. CDR3 nucleotides: TGCGCCAGCAGCCAGAGGCCGTCTAAAGGGAGGGAGCAGTTCTTC. Its translation is CASSQRPSKGREQFF.

The gene calls are TRBV6-1 and TRBJ2-7; 8 bases line up with TRBD2. Germline V gene data show CDR1 as MNHNS and CDR2 as SASEGT. There are 16 residues in the CDR3. The trim removed 7 bases at V and 2 bases at J, leaving 13 bases unmatched. The CDR3 coding sequence is TGTGCCAGCACTGACCCTCGGCGGGGGGTCCCCTACGAGCAGTACTTC. It translates to CASTDPRRGVPYEQYF.

The rearrangement links TRBV12-3 or TRBV12-4 to TRBJ1-2; D is unresolved. V was shortened by 6 bases and J by 1 base, with 6 bases between the two germline ends. The length of the CDR3 is 12 residues. CDR3 DNA: TGTGCCAGCAGCGCCCTTAACTATGGCTACACCTTC. It specifies CASSALNYGYTF.

This clone appeared once. J is TRBJ1-4 and V is TRBV7-2; TRBD1 agrees at 8 bases. Germline CDR1 is SGHTA and CDR2 is FQGNSA. This CDR3 comprises 15 residues. With 1 base clipped from V and 8 bases from J, the junction kept 6 bases outside the gene matches. The CDR3 sequence: CASSLVPWTGEKLFF. For the CDR3, the DNA is TGTGCCAGCAGCTTAGTCCCTTGGACAGGGGAAAAACTGTTTTTT.

The rearrangement links TRBV7-2 to TRBJ1-6; 9 bases match TRBD1. The CDR3 totals 14 residues. The germline CDR1 and CDR2 sequences are SGHTA and FQGNSA. V gave up 5 bases and J gave up 10 bases; unmatched junction bases: 6. The CDR3: CASSLGQGPSPLHF. In DNA form, the CDR3 reads TGTGCCAGCAGCCTCGGACAGGGGCCCTCACCCCTCCACTTT. Together with reference TRBV7-2 and TRBJ1-6, the CDR3 gives the full variable domain: GAGVSQSPSNKVTEKGKDVELRCDPISGHTALYWYRQSLGQGLEFLIYFQGNSAPDKSGLPSDRFSAERTGGSVSTLTIQRTQQEDSAVYLCASSLGQGPSPLHFGNGTRLTVT.